The subject of this entry is one TCR beta chain. Its antigen is currently unknown. The data originate from a study of early T cells in non-severe SARS-CoV-2 infection. Study-level information: Investigators sequenced bulk RNA drawn from unsorted whole blood, and chains remained unpaired.

cDNA molecules, individually, were tagged with unique molecular identifiers. Each CDR3 protein gets one entry after TCRdb re-called the 5' RACE reads with MiXCR. The repertoire includes roughly 48,000 distinct CDR3 sequences, 8% of them detected once, and roughly 9.9% sits in the top ten. Findings of the study overall: The VDJdb matching leaned toward anti-spike CD8 responses and overlooked private and CD4 specificities.

The CDR3 runs 13 residues. CDR1 SEHNR and CDR2 FQNEAQ come from the germline V gene (reference sequence). Trimming removed 7 bases from V and 5 bases from J, with 12 bases in between. This sequence was found in an adult who was a healthcare worker with PCR-confirmed SARS-CoV-2 infection or an uninfected control (not recorded which). The rearrangement joins TRBV7-9 to TRBJ1-5; D is undetermined. The sequenced material came from whole blood. The CDR3 region is CASTTQADQPQHF. The CDR3 nucleotides read TGTGCCAGCACCACTCAGGCTGATCAGCCCCAGCATTTT.